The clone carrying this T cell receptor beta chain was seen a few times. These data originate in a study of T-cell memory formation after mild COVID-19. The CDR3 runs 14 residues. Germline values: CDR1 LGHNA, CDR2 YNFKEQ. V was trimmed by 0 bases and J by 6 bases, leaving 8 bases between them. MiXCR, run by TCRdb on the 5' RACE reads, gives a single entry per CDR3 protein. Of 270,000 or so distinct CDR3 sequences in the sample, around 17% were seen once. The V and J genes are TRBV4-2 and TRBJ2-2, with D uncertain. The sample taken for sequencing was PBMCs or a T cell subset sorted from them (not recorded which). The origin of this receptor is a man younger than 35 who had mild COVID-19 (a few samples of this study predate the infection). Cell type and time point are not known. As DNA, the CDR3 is TGTGCCAGCAGCCAAGATCTTGGTGCCGGGGAGCTGTTTTTT. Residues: CASSQDLGAGELFF.